The clone carrying this T cell receptor (beta chain) appeared a few times. Its antigen is as yet unknown. The CDR3 has 11 amino acids. V gave up 0 bases and J gave up 11 bases, with 7 bases separating them. The germline V gene has CDR1 SGHAT and CDR2 FQNNGV. Libraries were made from TCR beta cDNA, and they carried unique molecular identifiers. MiXCR, run by TCRdb on the PCR reads, gives a single entry per CDR3 protein. The sample comprises about 160,000 distinct CDR3 sequences, around 36% of which are singletons, and 25% to 35% rests with the top ten. The data originate from a study of post-analysis software for immune sequencing data. As for the study in general: Patients had relapsing-remitting, secondary progressive or progressive-relapsing multiple sclerosis; some lacked subtype. General study results and limits: The five TRBV segments detected at higher frequency in patients than in controls included TRBV5-6, TRBV5-1 and TRBV20-1.

The sequence came from a girl aged 5 to 17 with multiple sclerosis. The chain employs TRBV11-2 and TRBJ2-5; no firm D call. Source: blood, taken after autologous hematopoietic stem cell transplantation. In DNA, the CDR3 is TGTGCCAGCAGCTTAGAACTAAAGCAGTACTTC. Translated, it gives CASSLELKQYF.